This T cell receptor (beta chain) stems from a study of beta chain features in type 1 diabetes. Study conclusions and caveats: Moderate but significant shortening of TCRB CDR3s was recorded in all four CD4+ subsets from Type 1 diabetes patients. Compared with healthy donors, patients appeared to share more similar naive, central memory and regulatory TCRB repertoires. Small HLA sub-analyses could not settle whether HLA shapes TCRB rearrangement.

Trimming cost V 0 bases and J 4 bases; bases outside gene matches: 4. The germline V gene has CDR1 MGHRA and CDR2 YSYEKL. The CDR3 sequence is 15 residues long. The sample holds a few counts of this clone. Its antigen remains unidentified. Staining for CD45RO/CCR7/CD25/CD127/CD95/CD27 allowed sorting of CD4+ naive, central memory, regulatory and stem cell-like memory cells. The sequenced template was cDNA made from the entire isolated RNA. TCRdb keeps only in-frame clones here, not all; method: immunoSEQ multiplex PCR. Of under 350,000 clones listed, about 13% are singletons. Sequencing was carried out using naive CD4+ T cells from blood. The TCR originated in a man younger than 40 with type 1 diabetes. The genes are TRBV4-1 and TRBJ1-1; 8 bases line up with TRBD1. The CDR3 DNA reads TGCGCCAGCAGCCAAGAACACGACAGGGGCACTGAAGCTTTCTTT. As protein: CASSQEHDRGTEAFF.